This T cell receptor (beta chain) stems from a study of shared clonotypes between healthy human individuals. In the case of this clone: The antigen is not known.

Study-wide results and limits: Sharing of clonotypes among donors was expected to vary with sequencing depth. Naive CD4 clonotypes were shared across a few donors at 4.5% to 6%.

Splitting of each subset's genomic DNA was done evenly across several immunoSEQ plates. Original analysis: ImmunoSEQ sequences covered only the junction and lacked quality scores; filtering therefore differed. TCRdb keeps only in-frame clones here, not all; method: immunoSEQ multiplex PCR. V, J and clone size reflect that table, while D and trimming were determined from the DNA. The sample has some 2.4 million clones, roughly 93% seen once; the top ten hold 0.36%. Sequencing was carried out using naive CD4+ T cells from PBMCs. As for subset: CD45RA+ positively selected. The TCR comes from a man aged 18 to 30 in good health. Some clones in this sample may be carry-over from other donors' samples.

CDR3 nucleotide sequence: TGTGCCAGCAGCTCCTTACCGACAGGGCGATACACCGGGGAGCTGTTTTTT. This codes for CASSSLPTGRYTGELFF. The V call is TRBV5-4, the J call TRBJ2-2; 7 positions agree with TRBD1. From germline, CDR1 is SGHNT and CDR2 YYREEE (reference sequence). The V segment lost 3 bases and the J segment 3 bases; nucleotides outside the gene matches: 11. This CDR3 spans 17 amino acids.